This T cell receptor (beta chain) is drawn from a study of blood T cells in healthy people across ages. Details on this clonotype: The antigen remains unidentified.

CDR3 length: 14 residues. The V gene lost 2 bases and the J gene lost 3 bases, with 10 bases spanning the gap. Notes on the study in general: Not knowing donor CMV status may have confounded expanded clonotype changes. The fall in TCR beta diversity per million T cells was roughly linear with age.

Using a J-beta primer mix together with a sample-barcoded 5' primer, a second PCR was run for about 6 to 12 cycles. Researchers report that a template-switch adaptor with 12 random nucleotides tagged each cDNA molecule. TCRdb passed the 5' RACE reads through MiXCR, listing each CDR3 protein once. Seen here are around 1,000,000 distinct CDR3 sequences, under 30% observed once, and the top ten hold 0.65% to 0.95%. These data also formed part of another study, on T cells of mothers and their children. That investigation notes: cDNA was made from all extracted RNA, around 1.5 ug per 15 ul.

The material sequenced was blood. The clonotype was recovered from a girl aged 2-10 years in good health. The chain employs TRBV12-3 or TRBV12-4 and TRBJ1-2; D call uncertain. This chain's CDR3 is CASSLRQTDYGYTF. DNA of the CDR3: TGTGCCAGCAGTTTAAGGCAAACGGACTATGGCTACACCTTC.